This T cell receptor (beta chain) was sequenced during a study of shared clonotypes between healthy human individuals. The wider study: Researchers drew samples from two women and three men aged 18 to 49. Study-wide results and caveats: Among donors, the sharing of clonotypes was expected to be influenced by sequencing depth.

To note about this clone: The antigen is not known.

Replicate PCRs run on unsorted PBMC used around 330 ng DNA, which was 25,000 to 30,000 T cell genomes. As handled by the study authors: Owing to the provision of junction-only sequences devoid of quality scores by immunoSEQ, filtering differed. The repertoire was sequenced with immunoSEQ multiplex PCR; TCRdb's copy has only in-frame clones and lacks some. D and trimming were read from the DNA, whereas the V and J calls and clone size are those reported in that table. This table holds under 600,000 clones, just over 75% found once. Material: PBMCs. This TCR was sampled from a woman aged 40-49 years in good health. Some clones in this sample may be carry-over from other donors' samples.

CDR3 in DNA: TGTGCCATCAGACCGGGACTAGCGGGAGTTAATGAGCAGTTCTTC. Amino acid sequence: CAIRPGLAGVNEQFF. The rearrangement joins TRBV10-3 to TRBJ2-1; 14 nucleotides agree with TRBD2. With 6 bases clipped from V and 7 bases from J, the junction kept 5 bases outside the gene matches. This CDR3 has 15 amino acids. The V gene's germline CDR1 is ENHRY and CDR2 SYGVKD.